This T cell receptor beta chain appears in the sequencing data of a study of cytomegalovirus exposure and HLA in healthy donors. Broader study findings: In an earlier analysis, most TCR beta V segments were productive about 87% or about 30% of the time.

A note on this clone: What it recognizes is unknown.

Germline V lookup: CDR1 MGHDK, CDR2 SYGVNS. Trimming removed 8 bases from V and 5 bases from J, with 13 bases in between. This CDR3 has 13 residues. In the PCR, 60 Vbeta and 13 Jbeta primers were used. Data came from immunoSEQ multiplex PCR; TCRdb stores just in-frame clones and leaves some out. The sample yields 85,000 to 90,000 clones, approximately 70% seen once. This receptor was obtained from a man aged 30-40 years in good health and CMV-seronegative. V and J are TRBV25-1 and TRBJ2-1; D is perhaps TRBD1 (6 bases). The sequencing sample was made of PBMCs. This CDR3 reads CASGIGGNNEQFF. CDR3 DNA: TGTGCCAGCGGGATAGGGGGAAACAATGAGCAGTTCTTC.